This TCR beta chain was sequenced for a study of vaccination effects on CD4 cells after COVID-19. Study findings and constraints: Healthy vaccinees showed cross-reactivity with common cold coronaviruses in only 1 of 255 vaccine-induced clones.

Sequencing followed a ViraFEST assay step that expanded antigen-specific CD4+ T cells with viral peptide pools. It was after around 10 days of culture that CD4+ T cells were isolated. Participants each got two BNT162b2 or mRNA-1273 vaccine doses. Prior SARS-CoV-2 infection was absent in the vaccine recipients, as shown by negative nucleocapsid antibodies. Every well got fewer than 2.5 million PBMC, which were grown with 10 IU/ml IL-2 and 10 ug/ml peptides. Notes on this clone: Its antigen is undetermined.

Libraries were prepared by immunoSEQ multiplex PCR; TCRdb keeps only in-frame clonotypes and omits some of them. This repertoire shows under 35,000 clones, 55% to 75% found once; its top ten account for roughly 9%. This TCR derives from a human donor who received a COVID-19 vaccine. The material sequenced was CD4+ T cells from PBMCs cultured with HCoV-NL63 spike peptides, taken after COVID-19 vaccination.

The CDR3, as DNA: TGCGCCAGTCAGGGGTCTCACACAGATACGCAGTATTTT. Translation: CASQGSHTDTQYF. This sequence joins TRBV5-1 and TRBJ2-3; tentative D call: TRBD1 (6 bases). CDR1 is SGHRS, CDR2 YFSETQ, per germline. The CDR3 sequence is 13 residues long. The germline V and J ends were trimmed by 8 bases and 2 bases, with 12 bases remaining between them. Full variable domain (missing parts from reference TRBV5-1 and TRBJ2-3): KAGVTQTPRYLIKTRGQQVTLSCSPISGHRSVSWYQQTPGQGLQFLFEYFSETQRNKGNFPGRFSGRQFSNSRSEMNVSTLELGDSALYLCASQGSHTDTQYFGPGTRLTVL.